These 23 T cell receptor beta chains originate from one sample sequenced in a study of blood T cell repertoires in COVID-19. The data were produced by immunoSEQ multiplex PCR, yet TCRdb's version contains in-frame clones alone and is incomplete. This table holds around 150,000 clones, 85% found once. The sequenced sample was peripheral blood. The receptors shown here come from a human donor with acute or convalescent COVID-19. The donor label of this sample is uncertain.

This clone was seen only a few times. This chain links TRBV4-3 with TRBJ1-2; 8 bases are a match to TRBD1. V shed 0 bases, J shed 7 bases, and the junction held 10 bases outside the gene matches. This CDR3 spans 16 amino acids. The germline gives CDR1 LGHNA, CDR2 YSLEER. The CDR3: CASSQDDLQGVAGYTF. DNA for the CDR3: TGCGCCAGCAGCCAAGATGATTTACAGGGGGTAGCTGGCTACACCTTC.

The chain recombines TRBV9 with TRBJ1-2; D is unclear. Germline values: CDR1 SGDLS, CDR2 YYNGEE. The CDR3 runs to 14 residues. V lost 3 bases and J lost 8, with 17 bases in between. The CDR3: CASSAQRAGGGYTF. CDR3 DNA: TGTGCCAGCAGCGCCCAAAGGGCTGGAGGGGGCTACACCTTC.

The chain joins TRBV18 to TRBJ2-5; 7 bases agree with TRBD1. There are 14 residues in the CDR3. The germline V gene encodes CDR1 KGHSH and CDR2 LQKENI. The J segment lost 5 bases and the V segment lost 5 bases, leaving 8 bases of the junction unmatched. DNA of the CDR3: TGTGCCAGCTCAATGATGACAGGGTCGGAGACCCAGTACTTC. Amino acids: CASSMMTGSETQYF.

J is TRBJ1-1 and V is TRBV9; 8 nucleotides agree with TRBD1. Germline CDR1 reads SGDLS; CDR2 reads YYNGEE. J lost 1 base, V lost 4 bases, and 9 bases had no gene match. This CDR3 comprises 16 residues. CDR3 nucleotide sequence: TGTGCCAGCAGCATGGGCAGGGGGCTGGGGAACACTGAAGCTTTCTTT. Translation gives CASSMGRGLGNTEAFF.

This chain uses TRBV10-1 with TRBJ2-1; a weak D match, TRBD2 (6 bases). The CDR3 runs to 19 residues. V dropped 7 bases and J dropped 0 bases, with 25 bases sitting between them. Germline V gene lookup returns CDR1 WNHNN and CDR2 SYGVQD (reference sequence). DNA of the CDR3: TGCGCCAGCACGAAGTGGGGGGATATCCCGCAGAGCTCCTACAATGAGCAGTTCTTC. Encoded protein: CASTKWGDIPQSSYNEQFF.

This rearrangement joins TRBV5-6 to TRBJ1-6; no clear D. The ends were cut back, 0 bases at V and 10 bases at J, with 11 bases in the middle. Germline-derived CDR1 and CDR2 are SGHDT and YYEEEE. The CDR3 covers 14 residues. The DNA for the CDR3 is TGTGCCAGCAGCTTGGGAGGGATAGGGTCACCCCTCCACTTT. This codes for CASSLGGIGSPLHF.

On this clone itself: One end of the junction varies from germline; a read error may be responsible. The gene calls are TRBV5-8 and TRBJ1-1; unclear D gene. CDR1 is SGHTS, CDR2 YDEGEE, per germline. This CDR3 is built from 14 residues. In DNA form, the CDR3 reads TGTGCCATCAGCCGAAGCCACCCGAACACTGAAGCTTTCTTT. Its translation: CAISRSHPNTEAFF.

This clone was seen a few times. This chain uses TRBV6-1 with TRBJ1-3; the D gene is possibly TRBD1 (6 bases). The CDR3 has 15 residues. Per germline, CDR1 MNHNS and CDR2 SASEGT. The germline V and J ends were trimmed by 2 bases and 1 base, with 9 bases remaining between them. The CDR3 DNA reads as TGTGCCAGCAGTGAAAGGACAGTGTCTGGAAACACCATATATTTT. Translation: CASSERTVSGNTIYF.

This clone has only a few counts. The V call is TRBV7-9, the J call TRBJ2-7; TRBD1 is a possible D gene (5 bases). This CDR3 has 13 residues. Germline CDR1 SEHNR, CDR2 FQNEAQ (reference sequence). The germline V and J ends were trimmed by 10 bases and 2 bases, with 15 bases remaining between them. CDR3 in amino acids: CATATDTPYEQYF. CDR3 nucleotides: TGTGCCACCGCGACAGATACTCCCTACGAGCAGTACTTC.

The chain joins TRBV3-1 (or the pseudogene TRBV3-2) to TRBJ1-5; 8 nucleotides align to TRBD1. The length of the CDR3 is 15 residues. The ends lost 4 bases at V and 8 bases at J; junction bases unmatched: 10. Germline CDR1 LGHDT, CDR2 YNNKEL (reference sequence). The CDR3 DNA reads TGTGCCAGCAGCCGTCGGACAGGGCTCGGGGAGCCCCAGCATTTT. Its translation: CASSRRTGLGEPQHF.

The chain employs TRBV7-8 and TRBJ1-2; 10 positions agree with TRBD1. Germline V gene lookup returns CDR1 SGHVS and CDR2 FQNEAQ. The V and J ends lost 5 bases and 5 bases, in that order; junction bases with no gene match: 8. The CDR3 loop spans 15 amino acids. CDR3 protein: CASSPTTGGPYGYTF. The CDR3, as DNA: TGTGCCAGCAGCCCAACGACAGGGGGCCCGTATGGCTACACCTTC.

This clone showed up just a few times. The CDR3 loop is CASSLPGGAGEQFF. DNA for the CDR3: TGTGCCAGCAGCTTGCCCGGGGGAGCGGGAGAGCAGTTCTTC. The chain couples TRBV7-9 to TRBJ2-1, with TRBD2 matching over 7 bases. Germline values: CDR1 SEHNR, CDR2 FQNEAQ (reference sequence). V was clipped by 3 bases and J by 10 bases; unmatched bases: 9. The CDR3 is 14 amino acids.

The chain combines TRBV9 with TRBJ1-4; TRBD1 agrees at 9 bases. The CDR3 loop spans 18 amino acids. Germline CDR1 reads SGDLS; CDR2 reads YYNGEE. V shed 0 bases, J shed 7 bases, and the junction held 13 bases outside the gene matches. The CDR3 DNA is TGTGCCAGCAGCGTAGGGGACAGGGTGATAGGGGCGCCTGAAAAACTGTTTTTT. Protein sequence: CASSVGDRVIGAPEKLFF.

This chain links TRBV5-6 with TRBJ1-4; possible D gene TRBD1, 5 bases. The CDR3 extends over 13 amino acids. V was shortened by 1 base and J by 8 bases, with 9 bases between the two germline ends. Looked up from germline, CDR1 is SGHDT and CDR2 is YYEEEE. CDR3 protein: CASSLNGGEKLFF. In DNA, the CDR3 is TGTGCCAGCAGCTTGAATGGGGGGGAAAAACTGTTTTTT.

The chain uses TRBV9 and TRBJ2-1; D is uncertain. V lost 0 bases, J lost 12 bases, and 7 bases lay in between. CDR3 length: 11 residues. Germline V gives CDR1 SGDLS, CDR2 YYNGEE. CDR3 sequence (DNA): TGTGCCAGCAGCGTAGGTGTCAGGCAGTTCTTC. Amino acid sequence: CASSVGVRQFF.

This chain connects TRBV28 to TRBJ1-4; 7 positions match TRBD1. V was pared by 6 bases and J by 1 base, with 8 bases of the junction left unmatched. Germline assignment: CDR1 MDHEN and CDR2 SYDVKM. The CDR3 totals 16 residues. The CDR3 protein is CASSHPTGLTNEKLFF. The CDR3 DNA is TGTGCCAGCAGCCATCCGACAGGGCTAACTAATGAAAAACTGTTTTTT.

The chain joins TRBV6-5 to TRBJ1-2, with no clear D. The V end was cut by 6 bases, the J end by 1 base, with 15 bases between. The V gene's germline CDR1 is MNHEY and CDR2 SVGAGI. CDR3 length equals 15 residues. The CDR3 region is CASSSGRKFNYGYTF. Written as DNA, the CDR3 is TGTGCCAGCAGCTCCGGGAGAAAATTTAACTATGGCTACACCTTC.

The genes are TRBV9 and TRBJ1-2, with 7 bases fitting TRBD1. V dropped 2 bases and J dropped 1; count of bases not matched to a gene: 8. Germline V gene sequence: CDR1 SGDLS, CDR2 YYNGEE. The CDR3 consists of 16 residues. The CDR3 region is CASSVRPGQHNYGYTF. DNA for the CDR3: TGTGCCAGCAGCGTTCGTCCGGGACAGCATAACTATGGCTACACCTTC.

The chain couples TRBV5-4 to TRBJ1-6, with D possibly being TRBD1 (5 bases). CDR1 is SGHNT and CDR2 is YYREEE in the germline V gene (reference sequence). Between the trimmed V and J ends, which lost 4 bases and 0 bases, there was a span of 17 bases. The CDR3 has 18 amino acids. The CDR3, as DNA: TGTGCCAGCAGCCCAGACGGGGGGAGAAGCTCCTATAATTCACCCCTCCACTTT. Translated: CASSPDGGRSSYNSPLHF. Using reference TRBV5-4 and TRBJ1-6 for the parts outside the CDR3, the full variable domain is ETGVTQSPTHLIKTRGQQVTLRCSSQSGHNTVSWYQQALGQGPQFIFQYYREEENGRGNFPPRFSGLQFPNYSSELNVNALELDDSALYLCASSPDGGRSSYNSPLHFGNGTRLTVT.

This chain joins TRBV18 and TRBJ1-4; possibly TRBD1 for D (6 bases). Trimming cost V 6 bases and J 8 bases, with 19 bases left between them. The germline gives CDR1 KGHSH, CDR2 LQKENI. This CDR3 is 15 amino acids long. CDR3 sequence (DNA): TGTGCCAGCTCCCTCACAGGGTATATTGGCGAAAAACTGTTTTTT. Translating gives CASSLTGYIGEKLFF.

This rearrangement joins TRBV18 to TRBJ2-7, with D uncertain. The V and J ends lost 2 bases and 2 bases respectively, with 4 bases between them. Germline CDR1 KGHSH, CDR2 LQKENI. The CDR3 is 12 amino acids. CDR3 DNA sequence: TGTGCCAGCTCACCAGTAACCTACGAGCAGTACTTC. Its protein is CASSPVTYEQYF.

The chain has TRBV7-2 and TRBJ2-3, with 9 bases matching TRBD2. Looked up from germline, CDR1 is SGHTA and CDR2 is FQGNSA. With V trimmed by 4 bases and J by 6 bases, 8 bases remained unmatched. The CDR3 has 15 residues. The CDR3 bases are TGTGCCAGCAGCTCAAGACTAGCGGCGGGGGATACGCAGTATTTT. Protein: CASSSRLAAGDTQYF.

This sequence joins TRBV6-5 and TRBJ1-4, with D possibly TRBD1 on 6 matching bases. V was shortened by 2 bases and J by 4 bases, with 11 bases between the two germline ends. The CDR3 covers 15 residues. The germline V gene has CDR1 MNHEY and CDR2 SVGAGI. In DNA form, the CDR3 reads TGTGCCAGCAGTTACCGGACAGATTATAATGAAAAACTGTTTTTT. Its translation is CASSYRTDYNEKLFF.